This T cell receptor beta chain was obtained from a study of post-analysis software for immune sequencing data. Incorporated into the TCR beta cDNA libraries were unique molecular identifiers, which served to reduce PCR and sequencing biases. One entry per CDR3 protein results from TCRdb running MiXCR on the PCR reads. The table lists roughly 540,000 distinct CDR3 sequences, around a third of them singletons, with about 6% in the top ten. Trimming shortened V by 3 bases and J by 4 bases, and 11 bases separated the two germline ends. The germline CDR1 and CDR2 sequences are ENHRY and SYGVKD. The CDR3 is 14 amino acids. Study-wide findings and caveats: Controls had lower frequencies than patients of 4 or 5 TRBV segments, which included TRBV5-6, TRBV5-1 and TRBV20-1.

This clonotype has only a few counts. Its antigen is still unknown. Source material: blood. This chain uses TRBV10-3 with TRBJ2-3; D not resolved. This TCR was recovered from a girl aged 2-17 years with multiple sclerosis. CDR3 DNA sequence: TGTGCCATCAGTGAATACGTGGCCCCAGATACGCAGTATTTT. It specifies CAISEYVAPDTQYF.